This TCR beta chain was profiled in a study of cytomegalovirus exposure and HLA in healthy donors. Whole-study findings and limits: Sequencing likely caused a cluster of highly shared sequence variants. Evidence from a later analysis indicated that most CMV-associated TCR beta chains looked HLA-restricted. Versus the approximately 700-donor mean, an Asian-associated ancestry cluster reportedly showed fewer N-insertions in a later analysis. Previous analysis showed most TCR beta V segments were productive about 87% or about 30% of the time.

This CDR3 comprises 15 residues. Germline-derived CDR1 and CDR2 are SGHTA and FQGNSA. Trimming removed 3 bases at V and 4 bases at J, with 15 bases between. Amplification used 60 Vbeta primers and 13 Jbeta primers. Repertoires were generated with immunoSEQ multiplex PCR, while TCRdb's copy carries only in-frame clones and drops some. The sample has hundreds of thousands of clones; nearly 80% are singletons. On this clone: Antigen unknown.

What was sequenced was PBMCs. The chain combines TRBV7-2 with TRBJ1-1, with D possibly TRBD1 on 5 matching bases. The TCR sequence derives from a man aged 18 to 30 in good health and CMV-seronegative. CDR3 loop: CASSFRGGDRTEAFF. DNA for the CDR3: TGTGCCAGCAGCTTCCGCGGGGGGGACCGCACTGAAGCTTTCTTT.